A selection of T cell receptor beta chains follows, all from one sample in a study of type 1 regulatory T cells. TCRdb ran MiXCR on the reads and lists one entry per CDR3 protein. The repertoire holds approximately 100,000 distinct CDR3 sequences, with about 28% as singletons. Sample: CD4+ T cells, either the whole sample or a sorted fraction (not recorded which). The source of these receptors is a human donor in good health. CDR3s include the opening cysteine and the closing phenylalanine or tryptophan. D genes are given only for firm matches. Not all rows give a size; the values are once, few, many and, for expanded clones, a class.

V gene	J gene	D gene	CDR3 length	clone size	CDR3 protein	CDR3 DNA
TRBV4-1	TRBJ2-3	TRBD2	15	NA	CASGQSGSDSDTQYF	TGCGCCAGCGGCCAAAGCGGGAGTGATTCAGATACGCAGTATTTT
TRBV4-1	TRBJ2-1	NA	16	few	CASSPTGPFLQYEQFF	TGCGCCAGCAGCCCTACAGGGCCCTTCCTACAATATGAGCAGTTCTTC
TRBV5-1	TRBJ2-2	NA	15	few	CASSLDQQYTGELFF	TGCGCCAGCAGCTTGGACCAGCAGTACACCGGGGAGCTGTTTTTT
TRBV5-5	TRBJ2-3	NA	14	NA	CASRPDLVSDTQYF	TGTGCCAGCAGACCGGACCTAGTTTCAGATACGCAGTATTTT
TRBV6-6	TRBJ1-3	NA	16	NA	CASHLSSGRSGNTIYF	TGTGCCAGCCATTTATCCAGTGGACGATCCGGAAACACCATATATTTT
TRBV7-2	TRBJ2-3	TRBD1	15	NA	CASSERQGGTDTQYF	TGTGCCAGCAGCGAGCGACAGGGCGGAACAGATACGCAGTATTTT
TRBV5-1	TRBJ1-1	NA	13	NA	CASRGIQDTEAFF	TGCGCCAGCAGGGGAATTCAGGACACTGAAGCTTTCTTT
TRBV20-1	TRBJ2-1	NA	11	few	CSASGGPAPFF	TGCAGTGCTAGTGGTGGCCCAGCCCCGTTCTTC
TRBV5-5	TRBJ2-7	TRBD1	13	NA	CASRGTGVVEQYF	TGTGCCAGCAGGGGTACAGGGGTAGTCGAGCAGTACTTC
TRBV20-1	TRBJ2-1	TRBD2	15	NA	CSAPGLAEAYNEQFF	TGCAGTGCCCCGGGACTAGCGGAGGCCTACAATGAGCAGTTCTTC
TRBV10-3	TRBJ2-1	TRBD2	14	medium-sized	CAIKASGSPLEQFF	TGTGCCATCAAGGCTAGCGGGAGCCCACTTGAGCAGTTCTTC
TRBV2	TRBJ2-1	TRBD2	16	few	CAITIPLAAGDNEQFF	TGTGCCATAACCATCCCACTAGCGGCTGGGGACAATGAGCAGTTCTTC